This entry concerns a single T cell receptor (beta chain). The antigen remains undetermined. These data are taken from a study of shared clonotypes between healthy human individuals. Overall study results and limits: Clonotypes that were shared across a few donors made up 4.5% to 5% of naive CD4 clonotypes.

Caucasian adults living in Nashville, Tennessee, provided all samples. Germline V gene sequence: CDR1 SGDLS, CDR2 YYNGEE. Trimming removed 3 bases from V and 1 base from J, with 10 bases in between. This CDR3 has 14 residues. Method: immunoSEQ multiplex PCR; TCRdb's copy keeps in-frame clones and lacks some. This table holds approximately 2,000,000 clones, approximately 90% found once. The chain has TRBV9 and TRBJ1-1, with no clear D. The clonotype comes from a man between 18 and 35 years old in good health. Some clones in this sample may be carry-over from other donors' samples. Sequenced: naive CD4+ T cells from PBMCs. Subset defined: CD45RA+ positively selected. The CDR3 nucleotides are TGTGCCAGCAGCGCGGACGGATCGAACACTGAAGCTTTCTTT. Its protein product is CASSADGSNTEAFF.